This is a list of T cell receptor beta chains from one sample in a study of shared clonotypes between healthy human individuals. Assay: immunoSEQ multiplex PCR; the TCRdb copy retains only in-frame clones and omits some. This sample has hundreds of thousands of clones, with more than 70% found just once. Material for sequencing was memory CD4+ T cells sorted from blood. The receptors here all came from a young woman in good health. Each CDR3 is given with its conserved first and last residue. The D gene is left open where the match is weak. Expanded clones get a size class; other rows say once, few or many, or leave the size out.

d_gene	v_gene	j_gene	abundance	CDR3nt	CDR3aa
TRBD2	TRBV5-4	TRBJ2-7	.	TGTGCCAGCAGCATTAGCGGGCTAACCTACGAGCAGTACTTC	CASSISGLTYEQYF
.	TRBV5-1	TRBJ2-7	.	TGCGCCAGCAGCGGCGTGCCCTCCTACGAGCAGTACTTC	CASSGVPSYEQYF
TRBD1	TRBV11-2	TRBJ2-7	.	TGTGCCAGCAGCCCCGGGACAGGGGAAGGCTACGAGCAGTACTTC	CASSPGTGEGYEQYF
.	TRBV15	TRBJ2-7	few	TGTGCCACCACCCCGGGGGGCATCTCCTACGAGCAGTACTTC	CATTPGGISYEQYF
TRBD1	TRBV28	TRBJ2-7	.	TGTGCCACCCTTACCGGGACAGGATCCTACGAGCAGTACTTC	CATLTGTGSYEQYF
TRBD2	TRBV4-1	TRBJ2-3	.	TGCGCCAGCAGCAAAGTAGCGGGAGCCATAACAAGCACAGATACGCAGTATTTT	CASSKVAGAITSTDTQYF
.	TRBV28	TRBJ1-1	.	TGTGCCAGCAGGCCCTCTGGTTTCCGCCAAATCACTGAAGCTTTCTTT	CASRPSGFRQITEAFF
.	TRBV5-1	TRBJ1-4	.	TGCGCCAGCAGCTTGACTGGGGTTAATGAAAAACTGTTTTTT	CASSLTGVNEKLFF
TRBD2	TRBV7-9	TRBJ2-1	.	TGTGCCAGCAGCTTAGCAGCCCCGGGACTAGCGAAGTCCTACAATGAGCAGTTCTTC	CASSLAAPGLAKSYNEQFF
.	TRBV28	TRBJ2-7	.	TGTGCCAGCAGTTTTCGCCGGGACTCCCCCTCCTACGAGCAGTACTTC	CASSFRRDSPSYEQYF
.	TRBV10-3	TRBJ1-3	once	TGTGCCATCAGCGGGAGCTCTGGAAACACCATATATTTT	CAISGSSGNTIYF
TRBD1	TRBV18	TRBJ2-2	many	TGTGCCAGCTCACCAAAGACAGGGGCCAACACCGGGGAGCTGTTTTTT	CASSPKTGANTGELFF
.	TRBV7-8	TRBJ1-2	.	TGTGCCAGCAGCTTAGCTCGTCGGGGTTGGCAGAACTATGGCTACACCTTC	CASSLARRGWQNYGYTF
.	TRBV7-2	TRBJ2-1	.	TGTGCCAGCAGCGCATGGGGGTTACAGTTCTTC	CASSAWGLQFF
.	TRBV6-6	TRBJ2-3	.	TGTGCCAGCAGTTACGGTGAAGATACGCAGTATTTT	CASSYGEDTQYF
TRBD1	TRBV19	TRBJ2-2	.	TGTGCCAGTAGTCCCGACAGGGGGCAGGACGGGGAGCTGTTTTTT	CASSPDRGQDGELFF
.	TRBV10-3	TRBJ2-2	.	TGTGCCACTCAGGGAGAGGTCTGGGCCGGGGAGCTGTTTTTT	CATQGEVWAGELFF
.	TRBV2	TRBJ1-2	.	TGTGCCAGTAGGGTCAACTATGGCTACACCTTC	CASRVNYGYTF
.	TRBV6-5	TRBJ1-3	.	TGTGCCAGCAGCCCACAGGGTACTGGAAACACCATATATTTT	CASSPQGTGNTIYF
.	TRBV19	TRBJ2-1	.	TGTGCCAGTCGTATCTCTAGCTTGGTTGTCGGTGAGCAGTTCTTC	CASRISSLVVGEQFF
.	TRBV11-2	TRBJ2-1	.	TGTGCCAGCAGCCACGGGAGAGACGGTTATGAGCAGTTCTTC	CASSHGRDGYEQFF
.	TRBV7-8	TRBJ1-5	.	TGTGCCAGCAGCGAGTTACGAGTTGGCAATCAGCCCCAGCATTTT	CASSELRVGNQPQHF
TRBD1	TRBV29-1	TRBJ2-5	few	TGCAGCGTGAAGGGGACAGGGATAAACCAAGAGACCCAGTACTTC	CSVKGTGINQETQYF
.	TRBV4-1	TRBJ2-4	.	TGCGCCAGCAGCCAAGTGATCATAGCCAAAAACATTCAGTACTTC	CASSQVIIAKNIQYF
.	TRBV7-9	TRBJ1-4	once	TGTGCCAGCAGCCCATTGCAAGAAACTAATGAAAAACTGTTTTTT	CASSPLQETNEKLFF
.	TRBV6-1	TRBJ2-3	.	TGTGCCAGCAGTCGATCAGGGGTTAGCACAGATACGCAGTATTTT	CASSRSGVSTDTQYF
TRBD1	TRBV5-1	TRBJ2-1	.	TGCGCCAGCAGCTTGGGGGACAGGAGCAATGAGCAGTTCTTC	CASSLGDRSNEQFF
.	TRBV5-8	TRBJ1-2	.	TGTGCCAGCAGCTTGAAGCATGGAACTAACTATGGCTACACCTTC	CASSLKHGTNYGYTF
TRBD2	TRBV28	TRBJ2-7	.	TGTGCCAGCAGTTTACCGGGGACTACTTACTACGAGCAGTACTTC	CASSLPGTTYYEQYF
TRBD1	TRBV2	TRBJ1-3	.	TGTGCCAGCAGTGTTCAGGGGGCCGGAAACACCATATATTTT	CASSVQGAGNTIYF
.	TRBV29-1	TRBJ2-1	.	TGCAGCGTTGAGAGGGTGGACAATGAGCAGTTCTTC	CSVERVDNEQFF
.	TRBV28	TRBJ2-5	.	TGTGCCAGCAGCGAAAGGTACCGGGTACAAGAGACCCAGTACTTC	CASSERYRVQETQYF
.	TRBV6-1	TRBJ2-7	.	TGTGCCAGCAGTGAAGCGTCGGCCTCAGTGTACGAGCAGTACTTC	CASSEASASVYEQYF